The text below deals with one T cell receptor (beta chain). Its specific antigen is unknown. No clone much larger than this one lies a single base away; base qualities are absent. The data stem from a study of cytomegalovirus exposure and HLA in healthy donors (dated by TCRdb to 2016 to 2017). About the full investigation: In an earlier analysis of several hundred of the donors, 250 to 350 Gb of sequence data and 120 million or so unique TCR beta sequences from 150 million to 200 million T cells were reported. All discovery cohort repertoires had been generated using a single sequencing platform. An earlier analysis of 500 to 750 of the donors applied high-throughput TCR beta sequencing to assess whether each TCR beta V gene segment acted as functional or pseudogenic. Across 300 to 400 genotyped donors of the cohort, an average of about 240,000 unique TCR beta nucleotide sequences per donor were sequenced, and roughly 17% of those sequences were non-productive. Donor age, sex, ethnicity and CMV serostatus were compiled alongside the repertoire data. The genetic ancestry cluster associated with self-reported Caucasian donors included 81% of the roughly 410 genotyped donors. The study aimed to test whether signatures of past pathogen exposure could be identified by cataloging public T cell receptors. The later analysis used no new phenotypic data to find candidate immune exposures, relying instead on TCR beta sequences and their occurrence across donors. Approximately 300 gigabases of sequencing data and 78 million or so unique TCR sequences were included in an early release covering roughly 600 HLA-typed donors. To predict cytomegalovirus infection status, the study combined high-throughput TCR immunosequencing, statistical association of individual TCRs with disease status, and machine learning. Using immunosequencing, the study profiled T cell repertoires from 500 to 800 subjects and related those repertoires to cytomegalovirus serostatus. Roughly five DR-DQ haplotypes were treated as single units for association and clustering because of strong linkage in the cohort. Typing coverage differed by locus: A, B, C, DRB1 and DQB1 were typed in roughly 620-640 donors, DQA1 in about 500, DPA1 in around 580, and DPB1 in around 490. To study patterns of TCR occurrence, a later analysis re-analyzed previously published TCR beta repertoires from several hundred donors and added high-resolution HLA genotyping. In a later genetic analysis, genome-wide SNP genotypes for about three fifths of the 666 donors were used, and that subset was treated as a discovery cohort. In addition to the first cohort of hundreds of subjects, a separate validation cohort of 120 different subjects was used. Both class I and class II loci were covered by HLA typing, at four-digit resolution. On the study overall, not on this receptor specifically: According to a later analysis, parvovirus B19, influenza, CMV and Epstein-Barr virus appeared linked to several top co-occurrence clusters. Because some donors lacked HLA typing at each locus, the association tests relied only on the typed subset. The only immune exposure information available for the cohort was CMV serostatus. According to a later analysis, most CMV-associated TCR beta chains appeared to be HLA-restricted, and the HLA associations seemed to be driven largely by CMV exposure. In an earlier analysis of some 500 of the donors, most TCR beta V segments were observed in productive rearrangements about 87% or about 30% of the time, broadly matching IMGT annotations. The study gave a list of 150 to 200 TCR beta chains associated with cytomegalovirus. Seventeen rarely observed V segments, including chromosome 9 orphons, were excluded from the earlier analysis of approximately 500 of the donors because counts were too low. According to a later genetic analysis, donors in an Asian-associated ancestry cluster had fewer N-insertions in productive TCRs than the approximately 700-donor mean. A later analysis found that HLA-associated TCR beta chains were more clonally expanded and had lower generation probabilities than equally common non-associated chains. Linkage disequilibrium might explain the correlated functional status among segregating V segments, but an unknown experimental factor could not be ruled out. The classifier was reported to diagnose cytomegalovirus status with high specificity and sensitivity in both the original cohort and the validation cohort. According to a later analysis, TCR association rates differed among HLA loci, with DRB1 alleles showing the most associated TCRs and HLA-C alleles showing the fewest. Sequencing depth was assumed to be roughly uniform across donors in the presence/absence analyses, though that assumption may not hold. A cluster of highly shared sequence variants was judged likely to be a technical artifact of the sequencing pipeline. A few of the identified cytomegalovirus-associated TCR beta chains were confirmed in vitro to be specific for cytomegalovirus antigens. A further reported finding was that TCR beta sequences accurately predicted the HLA-A and HLA-B alleles for most subjects in the first cohort. When HLA alleles, especially DR and DQ, strongly co-occurred, attributing TCR associations to individual alleles was difficult. V-gene and J-gene trimming of TCR beta chains was associated with a missense DCLRE1C variant in a later genetic analysis, and the association was replicated in an independent cohort. At a false discovery rate of 0.05, a later analysis linked some 18,000 TCR beta sequences to specific HLA alleles. According to the authors, the approach could potentially be generalized to other disease states and immunological phenotypes. Some IMGT-functional V segments, including TRBV6-2 and TRBV6-3, could not be distinguished by the 87-base-pair reads and were therefore excluded. Most TCR sequences were observed very rarely across donors, whereas some public TCRs were present in many individuals. Only TCR beta chains were sequenced in this cohort, and the absence of alpha or paired-chain data limited detectable features.

In total, 630 or so healthy bone marrow donors made up the cohort. Cohort members were all nominally healthy when sampled, although unrecorded immune exposures were likely present. The donor was CMV seronegative and belonged to the group of several hundred seronegative cohort members. Every donor gave a peripheral blood sample, and the peripheral blood mononuclear cells from that sample were used for TCR beta sequencing. Genomic DNA was extracted from the blood cell samples with the Qiagen DNeasy Blood Extraction Kit. V loses 3 bases of germline sequence and J loses 4 bases, and the interval between the two ends is 12 bases. In the germline V gene, CDR1 corresponds to SGHNT and CDR2 to YENEEA. From cysteine to phenylalanine, the CDR3 is 14 amino acids long. Only CDR3 DNA remains: 42 bases, in frame from the first base. Library generation was performed with the immunoSEQ multiplex PCR assay. For the multiplex PCR, a mixture combining 60 forward primers for TCR Vbeta segments and 13 reverse primers for TCR Jbeta segments was used. A multiplex PCR assay on genomic DNA amplified the CDR3 region of rearranged TCR beta genes. The amplified TCR beta libraries were sequenced on the Illumina HiSeq System as 87-base-pair reads. Per the original workflow: A later analysis counted tens of millions of unique TCR beta chains across the 666 repertoires, and 9.5 million to 11 million of these chains were shared by at least two donors. A nearest-neighbor algorithm error-corrected the raw reads and collapsed the reads into unique sequences, merging closely related sequences to remove PCR and sequencing errors. CDR3 sequences were aligned to IMGT reference sequences to assign V, D and J gene segments. For a sequence to be retained, a match of at least six nucleotides was required to both a V gene segment and a J gene segment. A rearrangement was called productive if the CDR3 had no stop codons and remained in frame with V and J, and every other rearrangement was called non-productive. CDR3 was defined by IMGT convention, running from the second conserved V-encoded cysteine to the conserved J-encoded phenylalanine. Sequences without an unambiguous match to a single V gene segment were excluded from the earlier analysis of a few hundred of the donors. In an earlier analysis of about 590 of the donors, a V segment was called functional when productive rearrangements were above 56.7%, and segregating when the standard deviation between donors exceeded 5%. To diagnose cytomegalovirus status from the catalog of TCR beta chain sequences, a statistical classification framework was built. V and J gene assignment, in a later analysis, came from comparing TCR nucleotide sequences with IMGT/GENE-DB human TR gene sequences. The TCRdist pipeline was used in a later analysis to assign CDR3 sequences and most-parsimonious VDJ recombination scenarios. A later analysis defined each TCR beta chain by its CDR3 amino acid sequence plus V-gene family, and excluded reads lacking a unique V-gene family. In a later analysis, 500 to 650 highly shared, low-generation-probability nucleotide sequences were removed to address suspected cross-contamination and a sequencing artifact. In a later analysis, a clonal expansion index was calculated for each public chain from normalized within-repertoire ranks of inferred template counts. A later analysis computed generation probabilities with a VDJ recombination model fitted to out-of-frame rearrangements, and checked the results against IGoR. In a later analysis, TCR-TCR, TCR-HLA and TCR-CMV co-occurrence was scored with hypergeometric tests, and a repertoire-size bias correction was applied to TCR pairs. To estimate false discovery rates, a later analysis permuted the HLA or CMV assignments 20 times. In a later analysis, co-occurring TCRs were grouped using DBSCAN, with TCRdist sequence similarity added in when clustering inside HLA-allele-positive subsets. Repertoires with fewer than 30,000 or more than 120,000 public chains, plus five repertoires with anomalous nucleotide sharing, were excluded from co-occurrence clustering. TCRdb re-hosts the immuneACCESS table, in-frame sequences only. Its copies lack some clones; in the studies checked, an unresolved V gene accounts for under half of them, and the cause for the rest is not known. Clone size and the V and J calls come from that table; the DNA yielded D and trimming. For this sample there are some 140,000 clones; more than 60% appear just once. The ten largest clones take up about 4% of the sample.

Sequencing was performed on PBMCs. The receptor comes from a woman in her thirties or forties in good health and CMV-seronegative. The chain is assembled from TRBV11-3 and TRBJ1-2; no D gene call is confident. The CDR3 region has the sequence CASSFAGGRYGYTF. The sequenced DNA: TGTGCCAGCAGCTTTGCCGGAGGACGCTATGGCTACACCTTC.